The clone carrying this T cell receptor (beta chain) was counted a few times. Antigen unknown. Cell sorting via CD45RO/CCR7/CD25/CD127/CD95/CD27 was performed to obtain CD4+ naive, central memory, regulatory and stem cell-like memory cells. The whole isolated RNA underwent reverse transcription, so sequencing captured expressed TCRB transcripts. TCRdb keeps only in-frame clones here, not all; method: immunoSEQ multiplex PCR. This repertoire shows hundreds of thousands of clones, 10% to 15% found once; its top ten account for approximately 0.022%. The data derive from a study of beta chain features in type 1 diabetes. Study-level background: Patients shared similar age, gender and cell yields with healthy donors.

Study-level points and caveats: Type 1 diabetes patients had TCRB CDR3s that were shorter (moderately but significantly so) in all four CD4+ subsets. Equally in patients and controls, PCR might preferentially amplify shorter templates.

The receptor was derived from a man between 18 and 29 years old with type 1 diabetes. The sequenced sample consisted of naive CD4+ T cells from blood.

CDR3 protein: CASSSRDRALNTEAFF. CDR3 DNA sequence: TGTGCCAGCTCATCAAGGGATCGGGCCCTGAACACTGAAGCTTTCTTT. The chain is built from TRBV18 and TRBJ1-1; D is undetermined. The V end lost 5 bases, the J end lost 0 bases, and 16 bases lay between the germline ends. Germline values: CDR1 KGHSH, CDR2 LQKENI. This CDR3 comprises 16 residues. The complete variable domain, with remaining parts taken from reference TRBV18 and TRBJ1-1, reads NAGVMQNPRHLVRRRGQEARLRCSPMKGHSHVYWYRQLPEEGLKFMVYLQKENIIDESGMPKERFSAEFPKEGPSILRIQQVVRGDSAAYFCASSSRDRALNTEAFFGQGTRLTVV.